Sequencing of this T cell receptor (beta chain) was carried out in a study of shared clonotypes between healthy human individuals. For the study at large: Aged 18 to 49, the donors were two women and a few men.

Worth noting for this clone: The antigen is not known.

Subsets obtained from CD4+ cells comprised CD45RA+ naive and CD45RA-negative memory cells. Some clones are missing from TCRdb's copy, which holds only in-frame ones; the method was immunoSEQ multiplex PCR. Of about 2.4 million clones in the sample, more than 80% were seen once. Study observations and caveats: Roughly 5% of naive CD4 clonotypes were shared across a handful of donors. Generally, estimated richness proved larger in naive subsets than it did in memory subsets.

Germline V gene lookup returns CDR1 PRHDT and CDR2 FYEKMQ (reference sequence). CDR3 length: 15 residues. The V end was cut by 3 bases, the J end by 0 bases, with 11 bases between. The material sequenced was naive CD4+ T cells sorted from blood. Stated subset: CD45RA+ positively selected. This clonotype was sampled from a young man in good health. V gene TRBV13 combines with J gene TRBJ1-2; no reliable D call. Written as DNA, the CDR3 is TGTGCCAGCAGCTTCAGGTTTCTGTCTAACTATGGCTACACCTTC. Its translation: CASSFRFLSNYGYTF.